Each of the 28 T cell receptor beta chains below was sequenced from the same sample in a study of CD8 T cells in Susac syndrome (dated by TCRdb to the late 2010s). Library preparation was by the immunoSEQ multiplex PCR assay. RNA was extracted using the RNeasy kit, and about 0.45 to 1 microgram was reverse transcribed with random hexamers. TCRdb trimmed the raw reads at Q25, called clones with MiXCR and kept productive beta chains. CDR3 protein sequences are deduplicated, and each keeps its most common genes and DNA. The table for this sample lists 250,000 or so distinct CDR3 sequences; 85% to 95% of them were counted only once. Together, the top ten hold less than 0.075% of the sample. Sequences were obtained from CD4+ T cells from PBMCs. Every receptor here comes from a human donor with multiple sclerosis.

The rearrangement joins TRBV20-1 to TRBJ1-1; the D is unclear. CDR1 and CDR2 (germline): DFQATT, SNEGSKA (reference sequence). V was cut by 4 bases and J by 1 base, with 10 bases left in between. The CDR3 covers 13 residues. The DNA of the CDR3 is TGCAGTGCTATATTTGGTGGGAACACTGAAGCTTTCTTT. It specifies CSAIFGGNTEAFF.

This clonotype was found once. The genes are TRBV15 and TRBJ2-5; TRBD2 matches 9 bases. The CDR3 sequence is 16 residues long. Germline V gene lookup returns CDR1 LNHNV and CDR2 YYDKDF (reference sequence). V dropped 1 base and J dropped 0; count of bases not matched to a gene: 3. The CDR3 nucleotides read TGTGCCACCAGCAGAGGCGGGGGGGCCCACCAAGAGACCCAGTACTTC. It specifies CATSRGGGAHQETQYF.

The rearrangement uses TRBV19 and TRBJ2-1; 8 nucleotides match TRBD1. This CDR3 is built from 15 residues. V was clipped by 5 bases and J by 2 bases; unmatched bases: 5. Germline CDR1 and CDR2: LNHDA and SQIVND (reference sequence). CDR3 bases: TGTGCCAGTAGTTTCCCAGGGGGCACCTACAATGAGCAGTTCTTC. Amino acid sequence: CASSFPGGTYNEQFF. Drawing the rest from reference TRBV19 and TRBJ2-1, the complete variable domain is DGGITQSPKYLFRKEGQNVTLSCEQNLNHDAMYWYRQDPGQGLRLIYYSQIVNDFQKGDIAEGYSVSREKKESFPLTVTSAQKNPTAFYLCASSFPGGTYNEQFFGPGTRLTVL.

The V gene is TRBV28, the J gene TRBJ1-2; D unclear. Trimming pared 7 bases from V and 4 bases from J, leaving 7 bases between. Per the germline V gene, CDR1 is MDHEN and CDR2 is SYDVKM. The CDR3 spans 11 residues. The CDR3 DNA follows: TGTGCCAGCAAAGCCCCCTATGGCTACACCTTC. It specifies CASKAPYGYTF.

DNA of the CDR3: TGTGCCAGCAGCCTAGAGACGGGAGCCTACAATGAGCAGTTCTTC. Translated: CASSLETGAYNEQFF. This chain uses TRBV4-2 with TRBJ2-1; possible D gene TRBD2, 6 bases. This CDR3 is built from 15 residues. CDR1 and CDR2 (germline): LGHNA, YNFKEQ. V lost 4 bases to trimming and J lost 2 bases, with 12 bases between them.

The rearrangement joins TRBV30 to TRBJ2-2; 9 bases line up with TRBD2. The CDR3 is 19 residues long. CDR1 GTSNPN and CDR2 SVGIG come from the germline V gene (reference sequence). J lost 6 bases, V lost 0 bases, and 17 bases had no gene match. The CDR3 region is CAWSVPAWASGVLAGELFF. For the CDR3, the DNA is TGTGCCTGGAGTGTCCCGGCCTGGGCTAGCGGGGTGTTAGCCGGGGAGCTGTTTTTT.

This chain joins TRBV29-1 and TRBJ2-5; D is undetermined. Germline CDR1 reads SQVTM; CDR2 reads ANQGSEA. The CDR3 runs to 11 residues. Between the trimmed V and J ends, which lost 5 bases and 5 bases, there was a span of 9 bases. The CDR3 protein is CSVYNGETQYF. Written as DNA, the CDR3 is TGCAGCGTTTATAATGGGGAGACCCAGTACTTC. Drawing the rest from reference TRBV29-1 and TRBJ2-5, the complete variable domain is SAVISQKPSRDICQRGTSLTIQCQVDSQVTMMFWYRQQPGQSLTLIATANQGSEATYESGFVIDKFPISRPNLTFSTLTVSNMSPEDSSIYLCSVYNGETQYFGPGTRLLVL.

CDR3 loop: CSVGTAGGANVLTF. The CDR3 nucleotides read TGCAGCGTTGGGACGGCCGGTGGGGCCAACGTCCTGACTTTC. The chain links TRBV29-1 to TRBJ2-6; D is unresolved. The V end lost 4 bases, the J end lost 3 bases, and 10 bases lay between the germline ends. This CDR3 has 14 residues. Germline lookup yields CDR1 SQVTM and CDR2 ANQGSEA. Full variable domain (rest looked up from reference TRBV29-1 and TRBJ2-6): SAVISQKPSRDICQRGTSLTIQCQVDSQVTMMFWYRQQPGQSLTLIATANQGSEATYESGFVIDKFPISRPNLTFSTLTVSNMSPEDSSIYLCSVGTAGGANVLTFGAGSRLTVL.

This chain uses TRBV6-2 or TRBV6-3 with TRBJ2-3; D remains ambiguous. V was shortened by 7 bases and J by 8 bases, with 13 bases between the two germline ends. The CDR3 is 12 amino acids. The V gene's germline CDR1 is MNHEY and CDR2 SVGEGT. CDR3 nucleotides: TGTGCCAGCACGCTACCCCACGGTACGCAGTATTTT. Amino acid sequence: CASTLPHGTQYF.

This sequence joins TRBV9 and TRBJ2-1; D not certain. V lost 0 bases and J 2 bases, leaving 9 bases between the germline ends. The CDR3 runs to 15 residues. Germline V gives CDR1 SGDLS, CDR2 YYNGEE. In DNA, the CDR3 is TGTGCCAGCAGCGTAGAGGGCAGCACCTACAATGAGCAGTTCTTC. This codes for CASSVEGSTYNEQFF.

V and J are TRBV27 and TRBJ1-2; D unresolved. CDR3 length: 15 residues. Trimming pared 6 bases from V and 1 base from J, leaving 15 bases between. The germline V gene encodes CDR1 MNHEY and CDR2 SMNVEV (reference sequence). CDR3 bases: TGTGCCAGCAGCCCCGCAGCGGGCCTTAACTATGGCTACACCTTC. Protein: CASSPAAGLNYGYTF.

This clonotype was counted between two and nine times. The chain uses TRBV29-1 and TRBJ2-2; a weak D match, TRBD1 (5 bases). The CDR3 length is 13 residues. Germline CDR1 SQVTM, CDR2 ANQGSEA. V dropped 3 bases and J dropped 4 bases, with 9 bases sitting between them. The CDR3 protein is CSVDRDRTGELFF. CDR3 DNA: TGCAGCGTTGACAGGGATCGCACCGGGGAGCTGTTTTTT.

The V call is TRBV28, the J call TRBJ2-6, with a tentative D call TRBD1 (5 bases). Germline V gene lookup returns CDR1 MDHEN and CDR2 SYDVKM. Trimming shortened V by 5 bases and J by 0 bases, and 23 bases separated the two germline ends. The CDR3 length is 20 residues. Here the CDR3 DNA reads TGTGCCAGCAGTCCAATCGTGGACACCTCAGCACTCTCTGGGGCCAACGTCCTGACTTTC. Its translation: CASSPIVDTSALSGANVLTF.

The CDR3 DNA is TGTGCCACCAGTGATTTCGCCGGCGGATCAGATACGCAGTATTTT. As protein: CATSDFAGGSDTQYF. This chain uses TRBV24-1 with TRBJ2-3; D is ambiguous. Germline CDR1 reads KGHDR; CDR2 reads SFDVKD. V was pared by 1 base and J by 4 bases, with 11 bases between. This CDR3 has 15 residues.

V usage is TRBV6-1 and J usage is TRBJ2-5; 7 bases agree with TRBD1. This CDR3 has 17 residues. The trim removed 5 bases at V and 0 bases at J, leaving 12 bases unmatched. The germline V gene encodes CDR1 MNHNS and CDR2 SASEGT. DNA of the CDR3: TGTGCCAGCAGTAATCGATTCACTCAGGGGGACCAAGAGACCCAGTACTTC. It translates to CASSNRFTQGDQETQYF.

V and J are TRBV25-1 and TRBJ2-1; D gene unclear. The V end lost 4 bases, the J end lost 2 bases, and 12 bases lay between the germline ends. The CDR3 sequence is 15 residues long. The V gene's germline CDR1 is MGHDK and CDR2 SYGVNS. The CDR3 nucleotides read TGTGCCAGCAGTGTTACACCCTCGACCTACAATGAGCAGTTCTTC. Translated: CASSVTPSTYNEQFF. Supplemented by reference TRBV25-1 and TRBJ2-1, the full variable domain reads EADIYQTPRYLVIGTGKKITLECSQTMGHDKMYWYQQDPGMELHLIHYSYGVNSTEKGDLSSESTVSRIRTEHFPLTLESARPSHTSQYLCASSVTPSTYNEQFFGPGTRLTVL.

The chain uses TRBV30 and TRBJ1-2; 7 bases line up with TRBD1. The germline V gene has CDR1 GTSNPN and CDR2 SVGIG (reference sequence). The CDR3 sequence is 12 residues long. This CDR3 reads CAGEGAGYGYTF. The CDR3 region has the DNA TGTGCTGGGGAGGGGGCGGGTTATGGCTACACCTTC.

The genes are TRBV30 and TRBJ2-5; TRBD2 aligns across 7 bases. This CDR3 has 14 amino acids. The V gene's germline CDR1 is GTSNPN and CDR2 SVGIG (reference sequence). V was pared by 0 bases and J by 5 bases, with 6 bases of the junction left unmatched. The CDR3 reads CAWSVGGGSETQYF. CDR3 bases: TGTGCCTGGAGTGTAGGCGGGGGTTCCGAGACCCAGTACTTC.

V and J are TRBV12-3 or TRBV12-4 and TRBJ2-3; D remains unclear. The CDR3 loop spans 13 amino acids. Deletions cut 7 bases from V and 0 bases from J, with 8 bases between. CDR3: CASKMESTDTQYF. DNA for the CDR3: TGTGCCAGCAAGATGGAGAGCACAGATACGCAGTATTTT.

This clonotype has more than one count but fewer than ten. This chain connects TRBV12-3 or TRBV12-4 to TRBJ2-5, with 9 positions matching TRBD1. The V and J ends lost 5 bases and 5 bases, in that order; junction bases with no gene match: 6. This CDR3 has 14 residues. The CDR3 coding sequence is TGTGCCAGCAGTCTACAGGGGGCGCGGGAGACCCAGTACTTC. Its translation: CASSLQGARETQYF.

The chain is built from TRBV20-1 and TRBJ2-6; D possibly corresponds to TRBD1 (5 bases). This CDR3 region has 14 residues. Germline V lookup: CDR1 DFQATT, CDR2 SNEGSKA (reference sequence). Trimming left V 6 bases short and J 0 bases short, with 9 bases between. CDR3 DNA sequence: TGCAGTGCCCAAGACAGCTCTGGGGCCAACGTCCTGACTTTC. This codes for CSAQDSSGANVLTF.

V and J are TRBV9 and TRBJ1-1, with 7 bases fitting TRBD1. The CDR3 contains 14 residues. J was trimmed by 11 bases and V by 4 bases; bases with no gene match: 14. CDR1 SGDLS and CDR2 YYNGEE come from the germline V gene. The DNA of the CDR3 is TGTGCCAGCAGCCCCGGGACAGTGGCGTCGGGGGCTTTCTTT. Translated: CASSPGTVASGAFF.

The chain combines TRBV20-1 with TRBJ1-5, with TRBD1 matching 8 bases. V trimming: 4 bases; J trimming: 3 bases; junction bases outside the gene matches: 8. This CDR3 comprises 15 residues. The germline gives CDR1 DFQATT, CDR2 SNEGSKA (reference sequence). CDR3 protein: CSATPGTGINQPQHF. The CDR3 DNA sequence: TGCAGTGCTACCCCTGGGACAGGCATCAATCAGCCCCAGCATTTT.

The V call is TRBV10-3, the J call TRBJ2-1; TRBD2 agrees at 7 bases. The CDR3 consists of 15 residues. Germline lookup yields CDR1 ENHRY and CDR2 SYGVKD. V lost 2 bases, J lost 3 bases, and 4 bases stayed unmatched. CDR3 DNA sequence: TGTGCCATCAGTGAGGGGGGGGAAGGCTACAATGAGCAGTTCTTC. It encodes CAISEGGEGYNEQFF.

This rearrangement joins TRBV29-1 to TRBJ1-2, with D tentatively TRBD1 (5 bases). This CDR3 region has 14 residues. Germline V gene lookup returns CDR1 SQVTM and CDR2 ANQGSEA. The V and J ends lost 6 bases and 6 bases respectively, with 20 bases between them. The CDR3 bases are TGCAGCGTCCCCCAAGTAGGGGAGCGCCATGGCTACACCTTC. Residues: CSVPQVGERHGYTF.

The chain is built from TRBV19 and TRBJ2-3, with 8 bases lining up with TRBD2. This CDR3 is 14 amino acids long. V dropped 6 bases and J dropped 4; count of bases not matched to a gene: 6. Per germline, CDR1 LNHDA and CDR2 SQIVND (reference sequence). The DNA of the CDR3 is TGTGCCAGTAGCCGCGGGAGGAGAGCAGATACGCAGTATTTT. As protein: CASSRGRRADTQYF.

The V call is TRBV7-9, the J call TRBJ2-1; possible D gene TRBD2, 6 bases. The V end was cut by 1 base, the J end by 8 bases, with 6 bases between. The CDR3 has 12 amino acids. CDR1 SEHNR and CDR2 FQNEAQ come from the germline V gene (reference sequence). The CDR3 protein is CASSLVADEQFF. CDR3 sequence (DNA): TGTGCCAGCAGCTTAGTAGCGGATGAGCAGTTCTTC.

The chain combines TRBV7-8 with TRBJ1-2; 7 bases fit TRBD1. J lost 8 bases, V lost 1 base, and 7 bases had no gene match. CDR3 length: 14 amino acids. The germline V gene encodes CDR1 SGHVS and CDR2 FQNEAQ. CDR3 DNA: TGTGCCAGCAGCTTAGGGGGTCAGGGGGGCGGCTACACCTTC. This codes for CASSLGGQGGGYTF.